This TCR beta chain was recorded in a study of post-analysis software for immune sequencing data. Study observations and caveats: Controls showed lower frequencies than patients for five TRBV segments, and TRBV5-6, TRBV5-1 and TRBV20-1 were among these.

Germline V gives CDR1 ENHRY, CDR2 SYGVKD. The CDR3 is made up of 17 amino acids. Trimming took 3 bases from V and 0 from J; bases not matched to a gene: 8. As concerns this clonotype: Antigen: not known.

TCR beta libraries were prepared from cDNA with unique molecular identifiers. MiXCR, run by TCRdb on the PCR reads, gives a single entry per CDR3 protein. Counted here are roughly 870,000 distinct CDR3 sequences, roughly 58% occurring once; the ten biggest clones make up approximately 4.3%. The chain recombines TRBV10-3 with TRBJ2-1, with TRBD2 matching 7 bases. Material for sequencing was blood. This TCR came from a girl between 10 and 17 years old with multiple sclerosis. The CDR3 loop is CAISERGGMSSYNEQFF. The CDR3 nucleotides are TGTGCCATCAGTGAACGGGGAGGGATGAGCTCCTACAATGAGCAGTTCTTC.